These 26 T cell receptor beta chains came from one sample sequenced in a study of tumor-infiltrating lymphocytes in primary liver carcinoma. RNA was extracted from whole blood without cell sorting, alongside germline DNA. Starting material of around 490 ng total RNA yielded TCR beta cDNA via a constant-region primer. Three nested multiplex PCR rounds, a slightly modified ARM-PCR, produced the libraries for TCR beta. Running approximately 10 cycles apiece, the first two PCR rounds relied on TRBV1-TRBV30 forward primers together with a C-beta reverse primer. One entry per CDR3 protein, called by TCRdb with MiXCR from the multiplex PCR reads. The sample lists approximately 330,000 distinct CDR3 sequences; almost 65% were seen once. Sequenced input: peripheral blood. These receptors were collected from a man between 35 and 55 years old with primary liver carcinoma and hepatitis B virus infection.

On this clonotype: This sequence may be a read error, since a much larger clone differs from it by one base. The J gene is TRBJ2-4, the V gene TRBV12-3 or TRBV12-4; D might be TRBD1 (5 bases). This CDR3 is built from 16 residues. The V and J ends lost 10 bases and 1 base respectively, with 20 bases between them. The CDR3 is CANTPSGQNAKNIQYF. The CDR3 nucleotides read TGTGCCAACACCCCCTCCGGACAAAATGCCAAAAACATTCAGTACTTC.

This chain uses TRBV30 with TRBJ2-7; 7 nucleotides line up with TRBD2. V lost 1 base and J lost 6; bases outside the gene matches: 12. The CDR3 sequence is 15 residues long. The germline gives CDR1 GTSNPN, CDR2 SVGIG (reference sequence). The CDR3 sequence is CAWSGGLTGLSEQYF. DNA for the CDR3: TGTGCCTGGAGTGGAGGATTAACGGGACTAAGCGAGCAGTACTTC.

Worth noting for this clonotype: The CDR3 ends on some other residue instead of the conserved phenylalanine or tryptophan, so this is likely a read error. CDR3 protein: CASRAVGPFYGYTL. The CDR3 DNA follows: TGTGCCAGCAGGGCGGTTGGACCGTTCTATGGCTACACCCTC. The chain uses TRBV6-6 and TRBJ1-2; the D is unclear. The germline CDR1 and CDR2 sequences are MNHNY and SVGAGI (reference sequence). Trimming pared 6 bases from V and 4 bases from J, leaving 15 bases between. There are 14 residues in the CDR3.

Worth noting for this clonotype: One junction end does not reproduce the germline sequence, and a read error may be involved. DNA for the CDR3: TGTACCAGCAGCTTAGACCAGGGGAGGCTAGAGACCCAGTACTTC. Translation gives CTSSLDQGRLETQYF. The chain links TRBV11-1 to TRBJ2-5; D tentatively reads TRBD1 or TRBD2 (6 bases each). The CDR3 spans 15 residues. Germline values: CDR1 SGHAT, CDR2 FQDESV (reference sequence).

Comments on this clonotype: The junction and the germline gene differ at one end; a read error may be behind it. The chain employs TRBV6-5 and TRBJ2-7; 12 bases match TRBD1. CDR1 and CDR2 (germline): MNHEY, SVGAGI. The CDR3 length is 16 residues. DNA for the CDR3: TGTGCCACCAGTTACTCTTCCGGGACAGGGGGCCACGAGCAGTACTTC. This codes for CATSYSSGTGGHEQYF.

In this sample, this clonotype turned up many times. This chain links TRBV10-2 with TRBJ2-3; D assignment may be TRBD1 or TRBD2 (5 bases each). The germline V and J ends were trimmed by 8 bases and 3 bases, with 18 bases remaining between them. Germline V gene lookup returns CDR1 WSHSY and CDR2 SAAADI. The CDR3 has 15 residues. The CDR3: CASSNGQGVTDTQYF. For the CDR3, the DNA is TGCGCCAGCTCAAACGGCCAGGGAGTAACAGATACGCAGTATTTT.

Comment on this clonotype: A read error is likely, as this CDR3 ends without the conserved phenylalanine or tryptophan. The chain links TRBV12-3 or TRBV12-4 to TRBJ1-1; TRBD1 is a possible D gene (5 bases). Trimming took off 6 bases at V and 11 bases at J, with 19 bases between the two ends. This CDR3 is built from 13 residues. The CDR3 loop reads CASSPARDPQAFL. In DNA form, the CDR3 reads TGTGCCAGCAGCCCTGCCAGGGACCCGCAGGCTTTCTTA.

This clonotype was observed a handful of times. V usage is TRBV30 and J usage is TRBJ2-5; unclear D gene. The ends were cut back, 2 bases at V and 5 bases at J, with 12 bases in the middle. The CDR3 contains 13 residues. The germline CDR1 and CDR2 sequences are GTSNPN and SVGIG (reference sequence). The CDR3 region is CAWSQWDAETQYF. The CDR3 bases are TGTGCCTGGAGTCAATGGGATGCGGAGACCCAGTACTTC.

Worth noting for this clonotype: The junction departs from germline at one end; a sequencing error may be responsible. This chain uses TRBV4-3 with TRBJ1-1; no firm D call. Germline lookup yields CDR1 LGHNA and CDR2 YSLEER. The CDR3 consists of 14 residues. The CDR3, as DNA: TGCGCCAGTAGCCAAGATCGAAGGAACCCTGAAGCTTTCTTT. The encoded protein is CASSQDRRNPEAFF.

Turning to this clonotype: It may be a read error: a sequence one base away is much more abundant. This rearrangement joins TRBV6-2 or TRBV6-3 to TRBJ2-4, with a tentative D call TRBD1 (5 bases). Germline V lookup: CDR1 MNHEY, CDR2 SVGEGT. The CDR3 has 16 amino acids. The CDR3 protein is CASSYPGRGSQKIQYF. As DNA, the CDR3 is TGTGCCAGCAGTTACCCCGGAAGGGGTAGCCAAAAAATTCAGTACTTC.

As for this clonotype: Being one base from a much bigger clone, this may be a read error. DNA for the CDR3: TGTGCCAGCAGGGACAGGTCCAATCAGTCCCAGCATTTT. Its translation is CASRDRSNQSQHF. This rearrangement joins TRBV2 to TRBJ1-5; 7 bases line up with TRBD1. The CDR3 runs to 13 residues. Per germline, CDR1 SNHLY and CDR2 FYNNEI. The full variable domain, completed using reference TRBV2 and TRBJ1-5, is EPEVTQTPSHQVTQMGQEVILRCVPISNHLYFYWYRQILGQKVEFLVSFYNNEISEKSEIFDDQFSVERPDGSNFTLKIRSTKLEDSAMYFCASRDRSNQSQHFGDGTRLSIL.

This clonotype came up a few times. A much bigger clone sits one base away, suggesting this may be a read error. This sequence joins TRBV11-2 and TRBJ2-3; a weak D match, TRBD2 (6 bases). The CDR3 covers 15 residues. CDR1 and CDR2 (germline): SGHAT, FQNNGV. In DNA form, the CDR3 reads TGTGCCAGCAGCCCGGGACTTACGGCAACAGGTACGCAGTATTTT. Its translation: CASSPGLTATGTQYF.

This chain connects TRBV11-3 to TRBJ2-7; the D gene is possibly TRBD2 (5 bases). CDR3 size: 14 residues. V dropped 7 bases and J dropped 5 bases, with 18 bases sitting between them. The germline V gene encodes CDR1 SGHNT and CDR2 YENEEA. The CDR3 coding sequence is TGTGCCAGCAACTATACACTCACGGGGAACGAGCAGTACTTC. Encoded protein: CASNYTLTGNEQYF.

As concerns this clonotype: Compared with germline, one end of the junction differs, possibly owing to a read error. The chain couples TRBV11-2 to TRBJ1-2; D uncertain. CDR3 length: 14 residues. The germline CDR1 and CDR2 sequences are SGHAT and FQNNGV. CDR3 in DNA: TGTGCCAGCAGCCCCACCCCAGGAATCTATGGCTGCACCTTC. It encodes CASSPTPGIYGCTF.

There are a few counts of this clonotype. The gene calls are TRBV5-1 and TRBJ2-1; tentatively, D is TRBD2 (6 bases). The CDR3 sequence is 15 residues long. V was pared by 0 bases and J by 6 bases, with 13 bases between. In germline, CDR1 is SGHRS, CDR2 YFSETQ. The CDR3, as DNA: TGCGCCAGCAGCTTGGCCCAGGCCGGGGGCAATGAGCAGTTCTTC. Its translation is CASSLAQAGGNEQFF.

A word on this clonotype: At one end the junction does not follow the germline gene, possibly because of a read error. This chain links TRBV11-2 with TRBJ2-1, with TRBD2 matching over 12 bases. Per germline, CDR1 SGHAT and CDR2 FQNNGV. The CDR3 runs 15 residues. In nucleotides, the CDR3 is TGTGCCAGCGGAATGACTAGCGGGGGATTAGGGGAGCAATTCTTC. It yields the protein CASGMTSGGLGEQFF.

Points on this clonotype: A single base separates this from a much larger clone, so it may be a read error. This rearrangement joins TRBV10-2 to TRBJ1-1; the D gene is possibly TRBD1 (5 bases). Deletions cut 11 bases from V and 2 bases from J, with 18 bases between. The germline V gene has CDR1 WSHSY and CDR2 SAAADI. The CDR3 loop spans 14 amino acids. The CDR3 DNA reads as TGCGCCTCAAGGGACGGGGGGACCAACACTGAAGCTTTCTTT. Translation gives CASRDGGTNTEAFF.

This clonotype appeared many times. This rearrangement joins TRBV12-3 or TRBV12-4 to TRBJ2-7, with D hard to call. The CDR3 runs to 13 residues. Trimming removed 2 bases from V and 5 bases from J, with 10 bases in between. The CDR3 loop reads CASSLRQEHEQYF. For the CDR3, the DNA is TGTGCCAGCAGTTTAAGGCAGGAACACGAGCAGTACTTC.

This chain joins TRBV6-6 and TRBJ1-6; possible D gene TRBD1, 5 bases. The V end lost 2 bases, the J end lost 0 bases, and 11 bases lay between the germline ends. The length of the CDR3 is 17 residues. Germline assignment: CDR1 MNHNY and CDR2 SVGAGI (reference sequence). The CDR3 sequence: CASSYPDSYSYNSPLHF. CDR3 DNA sequence: TGTGCCAGCAGTTACCCTGACAGCTACTCCTATAATTCACCCCTCCACTTT.

As concerns this clonotype: Since the CDR3 does not end with the conserved phenylalanine or tryptophan, this likely comes from a read error. This chain uses TRBV12-3 or TRBV12-4 with TRBJ2-7; TRBD1 matches at 9 bases. V lost 7 bases, J lost 0 bases, and 13 bases stayed unmatched. CDR3 size: 17 residues. The CDR3 reads CASTLGGTGHSSYEQYS. CDR3 DNA: TGTGCCAGCACCCTGGGGGGGACAGGGCACAGCTCCTACGAGCAGTACTCC.

This clonotype occurred many times. The V gene is TRBV4-1, the J gene TRBJ2-1, with D uncertain. CDR1 and CDR2 (germline): MGHRA, YSYEKL. The V end lost 4 bases, the J end lost 4 bases, and 11 bases lay between the germline ends. This CDR3 has 14 residues. The CDR3 reads CASSREDGYNEQFF. In DNA, the CDR3 is TGCGCCAGCAGCCGAGAGGACGGTTACAATGAGCAGTTCTTC.

Comments on this clonotype: A read error may produce the germline difference seen at one junction end. The chain is built from TRBV4-2 and TRBJ2-5, with TRBD2 identical over 7 bases. CDR3 size: 19 residues. The germline gives CDR1 LGHNA, CDR2 YNFKEQ. CDR3 loop: CASSQLLPTQASGQEAQYF. CDR3 DNA sequence: TGTGCCAGCAGTCAATTGCTACCAACCCAGGCTAGCGGACAAGAGGCCCAGTACTTC.

This clonotype occurred many times. J is TRBJ1-2 and V is TRBV29-1; D call uncertain. Trimming stripped 2 bases from V and 1 base from J, with 11 bases between. CDR3 length: 14 amino acids. The germline gives CDR1 SQVTM, CDR2 ANQGSEA. Written as DNA, the CDR3 is TGCAGCGTTGAAATCCCCGACGGTAACTATGGCTACACCTTC. It specifies CSVEIPDGNYGYTF.

V usage is TRBV4-1 and J usage is TRBJ2-1; 8 nucleotides line up with TRBD2. Germline V gene sequence: CDR1 MGHRA, CDR2 YSYEKL. The length of the CDR3 is 16 residues. V dropped 3 bases and J dropped 8; count of bases not matched to a gene: 12. CDR3: CASSQRPSGSHYEQFF. As DNA, the CDR3 is TGCGCCAGCAGCCAGCGGCCCAGCGGGAGCCACTATGAGCAGTTCTTC.

V and J are TRBV11-2 and TRBJ2-7, with a tentative D call TRBD1 (5 bases). Germline loops: CDR1 SGHAT, CDR2 FQNNGV. The CDR3 runs to 13 residues. The V gene lost 8 bases and the J gene lost 4 bases, with 15 bases spanning the gap. The CDR3 sequence: CASEDMTTYEQYF. For the CDR3, the DNA is TGTGCCAGCGAGGACATGACAACATACGAGCAGTACTTC.

CDR3 nucleotide sequence: TGTGCCACCAGTGATTCTAACGGGAGGGCCCAGAATGAGCAGTTCTTC. Its protein is CATSDSNGRAQNEQFF. The J gene is TRBJ2-1, the V gene TRBV24-1; TRBD2 matches 8 bases. Germline CDR1 reads KGHDR; CDR2 reads SFDVKD. This CDR3 comprises 16 residues. With V trimmed by 2 bases and J by 7 bases, 9 bases remained unmatched.